This entry lists 8 T cell receptor beta chains sequenced from one sample in a study of early T cells in non-severe SARS-CoV-2 infection. TCRdb passed the 5' RACE reads through MiXCR, listing each CDR3 protein once. Of 40,000 or so distinct CDR3 sequences detected, roughly 5.7% appear once; the ten largest clones hold about 6%. The specimen comprised whole blood, sampled at baseline. The receptors were gathered from an adult who was a healthcare worker with PCR-confirmed SARS-CoV-2 infection or an uninfected control (not recorded which).

This clonotype was observed at least ten times. The chain uses TRBV6-2 or TRBV6-3 and TRBJ2-1; D may be TRBD2 (5 bases). Germline loops: CDR1 MNHEY, CDR2 SVGEGT. Trimming left V 4 bases short and J 0 bases short, with 7 bases between. This CDR3 spans 14 amino acids. This CDR3 is CASSWRPSYNEQFF. The CDR3 DNA reads as TGTGCCAGCAGTTGGAGGCCCTCCTACAATGAGCAGTTCTTC.

Many counts were recorded for this clonotype. The CDR3 spells CASSLAATSKNIQYF. In DNA form, the CDR3 reads TGTGCCAGCAGCTTGGCCGCTACTAGCAAAAACATTCAGTACTTC. V usage is TRBV5-6 and J usage is TRBJ2-4, with a weak D call TRBD2 (5 bases). The CDR3 is 15 residues long. Per the germline V gene, CDR1 is SGHDT and CDR2 is YYEEEE. V lost 0 bases to trimming and J lost 3 bases, with 10 bases between them. The full variable domain, rest sourced from reference TRBV5-6 and TRBJ2-4, is DAGVTQSPTHLIKTRGQQVTLRCSPKSGHDTVSWYQQALGQGPQFIFQYYEEEERQRGNFPDRFSGHQFPNYSSELNVNALLLGDSALYLCASSLAATSKNIQYFGAGTRLSVL.

This clonotype was seen more than once but under ten times. The chain has TRBV6-2 or TRBV6-3 and TRBJ2-7, with 10 bases lining up with TRBD1. Germline lookup yields CDR1 MNHEY and CDR2 SVGEGT. This CDR3 is 15 amino acids long. The J segment lost 2 bases and the V segment lost 6 bases, leaving 7 bases of the junction unmatched. CDR3 in DNA: TGTGCCAGCAGCGGGACCGGGACAGGGGCCTACGAGCAGTACGTC. Its translation: CASSGTGTGAYEQYV.

The chain has TRBV6-2 or TRBV6-3 and TRBJ1-1; perhaps TRBD1 as D (5 bases). The V gene lost 2 bases and the J gene lost 7 bases, with 11 bases spanning the gap. The CDR3 length is 13 residues. Germline V gene data show CDR1 as MNHEY and CDR2 as SVGEGT. CDR3 amino acids: CASSYEGQGEAFF. CDR3 in DNA: TGTGCCAGCAGTTACGAGGGGCAAGGTGAAGCTTTCTTT.

At least ten counts were recorded for this clonotype. The chain joins TRBV7-9 to TRBJ1-1, with 7 bases lining up with TRBD1. Per the germline V gene, CDR1 is SEHNR and CDR2 is FQNEAQ (reference sequence). This CDR3 has 12 amino acids. Unmatched junction bases numbered 14, after V lost 11 bases and J lost 11 bases. The CDR3 region has the DNA TGTGCCTCCAGGGGGGATCCCGTGCATGCTTTCTTT. It codes for CASRGDPVHAFF.

The rearrangement uses TRBV3-1 and TRBJ1-5; D is possibly TRBD1 (5 bases). Looked up from germline, CDR1 is LGHDT and CDR2 is YNNKEL (reference sequence). The CDR3 is 13 residues long. The ends were cut back, 0 bases at V and 7 bases at J, with 7 bases in the middle. The CDR3 loop reads CASSQDAGQPQHF. In nucleotides, the CDR3 is TGTGCCAGCAGCCAAGATGCAGGGCAGCCCCAGCATTTT.

Many counts were recorded for this clonotype. The chain couples TRBV4-1 to TRBJ2-1, with TRBD2 matching 8 bases. The CDR3 runs to 17 residues. CDR1 MGHRA and CDR2 YSYEKL come from the germline V gene. V was pared by 4 bases and J by 1 base, with 9 bases of the junction left unmatched. CDR3: CASSPGRAGVSYNEQFF. The CDR3 region has the DNA TGCGCCAGCAGCCCCGGACGAGCGGGAGTTTCCTACAATGAGCAGTTCTTC.

This clonotype was seen a few times. V usage is TRBV28 and J usage is TRBJ1-2; D perhaps matches TRBD1 (5 bases). The CDR3 is 14 amino acids. Trimming took off 3 bases at V and 7 bases at J, with 15 bases between the two ends. CDR1 MDHEN and CDR2 SYDVKM come from the germline V gene. CDR3 protein: CASSFQGRGAGYTF. The CDR3 DNA sequence: TGTGCCAGCAGTTTTCAGGGAAGGGGAGCTGGCTACACCTTC.